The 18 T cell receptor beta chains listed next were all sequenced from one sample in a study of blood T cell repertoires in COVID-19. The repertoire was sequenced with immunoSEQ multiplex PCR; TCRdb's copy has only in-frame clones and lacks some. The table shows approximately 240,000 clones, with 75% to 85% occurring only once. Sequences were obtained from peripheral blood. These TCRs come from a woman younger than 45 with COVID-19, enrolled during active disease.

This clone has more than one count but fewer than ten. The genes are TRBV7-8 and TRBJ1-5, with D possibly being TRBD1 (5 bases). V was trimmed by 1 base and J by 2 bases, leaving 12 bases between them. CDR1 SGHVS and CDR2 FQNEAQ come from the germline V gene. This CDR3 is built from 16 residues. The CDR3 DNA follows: TGTGCCAGCAGCTTAGGTGCAGGGAGGCGCAATCAGCCCCAGCATTTT. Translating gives CASSLGAGRRNQPQHF.

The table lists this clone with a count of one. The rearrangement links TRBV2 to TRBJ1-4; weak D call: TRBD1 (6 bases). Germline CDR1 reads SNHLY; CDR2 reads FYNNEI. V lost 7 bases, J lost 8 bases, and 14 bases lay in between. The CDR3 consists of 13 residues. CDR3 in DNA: TGTGCCAGCAAGAGGACAGTGATAGAAAAACTGTTTTTT. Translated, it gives CASKRTVIEKLFF.

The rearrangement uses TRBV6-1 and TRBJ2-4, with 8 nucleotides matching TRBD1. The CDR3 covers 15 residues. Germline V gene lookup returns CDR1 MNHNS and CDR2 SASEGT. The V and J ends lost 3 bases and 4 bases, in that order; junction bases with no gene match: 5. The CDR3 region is CASSEPGQVKNIQYF. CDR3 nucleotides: TGTGCCAGCAGTGAGCCGGGACAGGTAAAAAACATTCAGTACTTC.

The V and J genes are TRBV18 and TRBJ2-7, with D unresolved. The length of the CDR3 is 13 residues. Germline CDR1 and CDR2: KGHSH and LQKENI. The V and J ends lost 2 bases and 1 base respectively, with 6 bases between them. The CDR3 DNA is TGTGCCAGCTCACCATACAGTTCCTACGAGCAGTACTTC. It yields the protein CASSPYSSYEQYF. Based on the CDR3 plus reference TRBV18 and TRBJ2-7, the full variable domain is NAGVMQNPRHLVRRRGQEARLRCSPMKGHSHVYWYRQLPEEGLKFMVYLQKENIIDESGMPKERFSAEFPKEGPSILRIQQVVRGDSAAYFCASSPYSSYEQYFGPGTRLTVT.

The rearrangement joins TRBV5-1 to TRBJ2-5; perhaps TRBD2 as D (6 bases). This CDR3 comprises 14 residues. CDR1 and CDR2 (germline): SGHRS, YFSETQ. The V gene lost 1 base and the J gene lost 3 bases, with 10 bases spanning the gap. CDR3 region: CASSLLSSEETQYF. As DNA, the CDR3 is TGCGCCAGCAGCTTGTTATCTAGCGAAGAGACCCAGTACTTC.

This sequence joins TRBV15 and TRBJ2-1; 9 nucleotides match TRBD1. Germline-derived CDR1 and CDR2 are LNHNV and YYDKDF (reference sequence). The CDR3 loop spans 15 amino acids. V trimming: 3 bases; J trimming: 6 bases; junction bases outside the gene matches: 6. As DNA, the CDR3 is TGTGCCACCAGCAGGGCCGGGACAGGGACCAATGAGCAGTTCTTC. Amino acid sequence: CATSRAGTGTNEQFF. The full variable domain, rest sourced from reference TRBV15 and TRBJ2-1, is DAMVIQNPRYQVTQFGKPVTLSCSQTLNHNVMYWYQQKSSQAPKLLFHYYDKDFNNEADTPDNFQSRRPNTSFCFLDIRSPGLGDTAMYLCATSRAGTGTNEQFFGPGTRLTVL.

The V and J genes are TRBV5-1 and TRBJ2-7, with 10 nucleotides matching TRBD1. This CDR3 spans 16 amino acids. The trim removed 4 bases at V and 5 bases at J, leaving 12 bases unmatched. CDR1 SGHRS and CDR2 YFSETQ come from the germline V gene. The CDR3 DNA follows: TGCGCCAGCAGCGGAAATGCCGGGACAGGGGTCCACGAGCAGTACTTC. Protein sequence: CASSGNAGTGVHEQYF.

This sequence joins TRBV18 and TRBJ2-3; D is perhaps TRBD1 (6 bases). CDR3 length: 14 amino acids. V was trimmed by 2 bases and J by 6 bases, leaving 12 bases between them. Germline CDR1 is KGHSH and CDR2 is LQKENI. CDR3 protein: CASSPSGVSDTQYF. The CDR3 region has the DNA TGTGCCAGCTCACCATCAGGGGTCTCGGATACGCAGTATTTT.

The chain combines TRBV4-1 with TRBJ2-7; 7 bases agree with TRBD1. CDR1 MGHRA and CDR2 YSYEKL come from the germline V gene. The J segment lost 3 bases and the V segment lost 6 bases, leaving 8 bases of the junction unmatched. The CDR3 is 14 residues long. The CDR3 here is CASSLDRRGYEQYF. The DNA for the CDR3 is TGCGCCAGCAGTCTGGACAGGAGAGGCTACGAGCAGTACTTC.

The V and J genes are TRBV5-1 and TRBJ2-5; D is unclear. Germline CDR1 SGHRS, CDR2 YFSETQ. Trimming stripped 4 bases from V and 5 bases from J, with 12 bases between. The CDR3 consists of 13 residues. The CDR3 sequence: CASSETRPETQYF. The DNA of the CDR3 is TGCGCCAGCAGCGAGACCAGGCCGGAGACCCAGTACTTC.

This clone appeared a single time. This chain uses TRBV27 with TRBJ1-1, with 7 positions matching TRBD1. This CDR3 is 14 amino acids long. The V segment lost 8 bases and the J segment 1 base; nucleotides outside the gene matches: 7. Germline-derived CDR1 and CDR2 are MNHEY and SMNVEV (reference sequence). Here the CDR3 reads CASAKGATNTEAFF. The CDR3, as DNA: TGTGCCAGCGCGAAGGGGGCTACGAACACTGAAGCTTTCTTT.

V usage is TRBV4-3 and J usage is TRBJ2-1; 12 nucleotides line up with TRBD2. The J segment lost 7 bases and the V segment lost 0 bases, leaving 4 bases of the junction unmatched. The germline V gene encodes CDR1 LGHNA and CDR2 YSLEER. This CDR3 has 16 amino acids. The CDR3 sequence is CASSQDPSGGANEQFF. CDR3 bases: TGCGCCAGCAGCCAAGATCCTAGCGGGGGGGCTAATGAGCAGTTCTTC.

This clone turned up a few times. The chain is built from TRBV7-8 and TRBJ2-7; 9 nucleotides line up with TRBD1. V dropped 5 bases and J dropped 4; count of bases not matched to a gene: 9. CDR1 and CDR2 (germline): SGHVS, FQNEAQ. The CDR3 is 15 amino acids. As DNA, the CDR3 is TGTGCCAGCAGCCCAAGAACCGGGACAGGGTACGAGCAGTACTTC. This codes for CASSPRTGTGYEQYF.

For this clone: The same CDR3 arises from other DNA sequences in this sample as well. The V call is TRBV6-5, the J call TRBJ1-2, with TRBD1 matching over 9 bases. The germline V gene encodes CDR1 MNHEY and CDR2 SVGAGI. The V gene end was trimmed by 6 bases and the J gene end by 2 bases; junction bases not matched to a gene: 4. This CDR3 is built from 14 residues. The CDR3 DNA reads TGTGCCAGCAGGGCAGGACAGGGGAACTATGGCTACACCTTC. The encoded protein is CASRAGQGNYGYTF.

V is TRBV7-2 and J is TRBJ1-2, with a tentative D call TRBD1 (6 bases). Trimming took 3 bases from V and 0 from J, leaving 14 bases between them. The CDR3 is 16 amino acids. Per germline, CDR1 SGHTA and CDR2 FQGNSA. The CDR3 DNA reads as TGTGCCAGCAGCTTTTCAGGGGTACAGCCTAACTATGGCTACACCTTC. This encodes CASSFSGVQPNYGYTF.

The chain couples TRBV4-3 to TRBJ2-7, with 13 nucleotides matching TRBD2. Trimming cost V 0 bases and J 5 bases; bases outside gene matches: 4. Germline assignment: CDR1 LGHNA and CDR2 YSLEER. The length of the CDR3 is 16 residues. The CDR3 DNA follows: TGCGCCAGCAGCCAAGAATGGACTAGCGGGGGCCACGAGCAGTACTTC. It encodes CASSQEWTSGGHEQYF.

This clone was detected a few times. Written as DNA, the CDR3 is TGCGCCAGCAGAGTAGCGGGGTCCTACGAGCAGTACTTC. Its protein product is CASRVAGSYEQYF. V and J are TRBV5-1 and TRBJ2-7, with 8 bases matching TRBD2. The CDR3 runs to 13 residues. CDR1 is SGHRS and CDR2 is YFSETQ in the germline V gene. The V gene end was trimmed by 5 bases and the J gene end by 1 base; junction bases not matched to a gene: 2.

The CDR3, as DNA: TGTGCCAGCAGCTTAGTGGTGGGTGTTAGCGGGGGGAGCTCCTACGAGCAGTACTTC. Translation gives CASSLVVGVSGGSSYEQYF. The chain recombines TRBV7-6 with TRBJ2-7, with 10 bases matching TRBD2. There are 19 residues in the CDR3. Per germline, CDR1 SGHVS and CDR2 FNYEAQ. The ends lost 1 base at V and 0 bases at J; junction bases unmatched: 12.